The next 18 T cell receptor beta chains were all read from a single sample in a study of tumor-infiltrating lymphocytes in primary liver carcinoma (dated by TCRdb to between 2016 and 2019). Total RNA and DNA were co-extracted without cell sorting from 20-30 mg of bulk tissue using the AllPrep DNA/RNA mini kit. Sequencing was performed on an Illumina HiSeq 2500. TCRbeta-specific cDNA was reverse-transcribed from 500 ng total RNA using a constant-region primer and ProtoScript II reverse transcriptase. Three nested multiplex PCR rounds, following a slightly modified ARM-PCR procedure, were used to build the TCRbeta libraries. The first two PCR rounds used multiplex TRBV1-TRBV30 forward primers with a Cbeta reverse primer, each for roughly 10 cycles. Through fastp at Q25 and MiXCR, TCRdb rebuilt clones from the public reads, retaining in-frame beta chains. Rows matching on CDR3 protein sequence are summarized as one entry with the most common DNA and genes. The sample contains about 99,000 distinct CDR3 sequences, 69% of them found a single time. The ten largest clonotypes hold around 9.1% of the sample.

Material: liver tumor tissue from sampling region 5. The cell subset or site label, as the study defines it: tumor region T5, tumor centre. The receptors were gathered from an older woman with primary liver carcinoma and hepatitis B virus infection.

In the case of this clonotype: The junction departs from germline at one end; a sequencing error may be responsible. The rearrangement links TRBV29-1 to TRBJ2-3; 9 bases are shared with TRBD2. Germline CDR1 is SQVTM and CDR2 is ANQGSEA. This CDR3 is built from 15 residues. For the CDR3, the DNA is TGCAGCGTCCGAGGACTAGCGATTAGCACAGATACGCGGTATTTT. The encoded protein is CSVRGLAISTDTRYF.

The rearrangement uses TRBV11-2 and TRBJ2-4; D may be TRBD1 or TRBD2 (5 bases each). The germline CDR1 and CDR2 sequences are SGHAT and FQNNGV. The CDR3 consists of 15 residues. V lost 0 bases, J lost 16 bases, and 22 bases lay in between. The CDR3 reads CASSLDGWGCDNQYF. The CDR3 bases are TGTGCCAGCAGCTTAGATGGTTGGGGGTGCGACAATCAATACTTC. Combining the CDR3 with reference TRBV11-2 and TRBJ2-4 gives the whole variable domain EAGVAQSPRYKIIEKRQSVAFWCNPISGHATLYWYQQILGQGPKLLIQFQNNGVVDDSQLPKDRFSAERLKGVDSTLKIQPAKLEDSAVYLCASSLDGWGCDNQYFGAGTRLSVL.

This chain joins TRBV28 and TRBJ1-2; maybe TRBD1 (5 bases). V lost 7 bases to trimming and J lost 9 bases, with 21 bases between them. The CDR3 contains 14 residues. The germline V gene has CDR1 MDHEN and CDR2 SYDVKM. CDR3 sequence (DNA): TGTGCCAGCACCCTTATGACGGCAGGGAAACGCTACACCTTC. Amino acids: CASTLMTAGKRYTF.

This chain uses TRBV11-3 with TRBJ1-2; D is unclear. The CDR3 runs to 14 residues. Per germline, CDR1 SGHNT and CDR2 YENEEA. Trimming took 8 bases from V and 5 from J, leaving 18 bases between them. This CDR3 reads CASGWGERRYGYTF. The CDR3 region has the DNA TGTGCCAGCGGCTGGGGAGAGAGGAGGTATGGCTACACCTTC. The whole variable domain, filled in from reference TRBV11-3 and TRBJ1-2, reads EAGVVQSPRYKIIEKKQPVAFWCNPISGHNTLYWYLQNLGQGPELLIRYENEEAVDDSQLPKDRFSAERLKGVDSTLKIQPAELGDSAVYLCASGWGERRYGYTFGSGTRLTVV.

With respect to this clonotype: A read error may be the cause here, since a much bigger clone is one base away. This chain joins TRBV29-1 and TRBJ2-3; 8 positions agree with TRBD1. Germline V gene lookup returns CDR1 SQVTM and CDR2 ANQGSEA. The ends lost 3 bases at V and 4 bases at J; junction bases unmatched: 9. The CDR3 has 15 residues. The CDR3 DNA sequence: TGCAGCGTTGAGGGGACAGGCTCGGGGGCAGATACGCAGTATTTT. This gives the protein CSVEGTGSGADTQYF.

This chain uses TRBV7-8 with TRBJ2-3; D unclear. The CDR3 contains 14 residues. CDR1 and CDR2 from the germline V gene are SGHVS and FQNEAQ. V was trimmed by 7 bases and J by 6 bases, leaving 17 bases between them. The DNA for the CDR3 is TGTGCCAGCACCCCGGTGACTGGCGTGGATACGCAGTATTTT. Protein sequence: CASTPVTGVDTQYF.

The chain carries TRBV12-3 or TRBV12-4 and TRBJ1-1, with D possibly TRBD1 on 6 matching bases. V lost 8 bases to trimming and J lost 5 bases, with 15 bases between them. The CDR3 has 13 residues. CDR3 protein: CASAMGAGTEAFF. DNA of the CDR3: TGTGCCAGCGCTATGGGGGCGGGAACTGAAGCTTTCTTT.

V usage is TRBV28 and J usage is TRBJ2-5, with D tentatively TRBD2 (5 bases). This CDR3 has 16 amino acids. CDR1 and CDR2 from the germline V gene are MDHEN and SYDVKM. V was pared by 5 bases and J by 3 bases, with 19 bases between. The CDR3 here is CASSPKLVGLKETQYF. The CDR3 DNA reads TGTGCCAGCAGTCCGAAACTAGTGGGCCTAAAAGAGACCCAGTACTTC.

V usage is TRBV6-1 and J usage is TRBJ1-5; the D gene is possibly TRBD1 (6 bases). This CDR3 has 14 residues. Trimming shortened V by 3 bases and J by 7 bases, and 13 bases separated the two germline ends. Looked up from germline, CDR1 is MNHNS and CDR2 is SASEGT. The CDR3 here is CASSESRGSQPQHF. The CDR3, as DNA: TGTGCCAGCAGTGAGAGCAGGGGCAGCCAGCCCCAGCATTTT.

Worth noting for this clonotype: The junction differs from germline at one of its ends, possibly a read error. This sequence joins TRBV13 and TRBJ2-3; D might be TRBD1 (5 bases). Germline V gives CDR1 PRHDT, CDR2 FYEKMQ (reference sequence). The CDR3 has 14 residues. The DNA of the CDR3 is TGTACCAGCAGCTCCCGGATAGGGGCAGATACGCAGTATTTT. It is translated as CTSSSRIGADTQYF.

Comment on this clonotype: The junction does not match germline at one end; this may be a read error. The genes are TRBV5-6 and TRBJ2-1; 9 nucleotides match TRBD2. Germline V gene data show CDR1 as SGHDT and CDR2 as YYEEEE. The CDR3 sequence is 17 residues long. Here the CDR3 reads CASSLYPPWSSGRWQFF. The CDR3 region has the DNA TGCGCCAGCAGCTTGTACCCCCCTTGGAGTAGCGGGAGATGGCAGTTCTTC.

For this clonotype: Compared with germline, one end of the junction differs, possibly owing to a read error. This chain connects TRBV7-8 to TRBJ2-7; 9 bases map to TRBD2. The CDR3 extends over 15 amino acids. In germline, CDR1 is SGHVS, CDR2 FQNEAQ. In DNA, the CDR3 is TGTGCCAACAGCTTAGCTTCTAGCGGGGTCTACGAGCACTACTTC. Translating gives CANSLASSGVYEHYF.

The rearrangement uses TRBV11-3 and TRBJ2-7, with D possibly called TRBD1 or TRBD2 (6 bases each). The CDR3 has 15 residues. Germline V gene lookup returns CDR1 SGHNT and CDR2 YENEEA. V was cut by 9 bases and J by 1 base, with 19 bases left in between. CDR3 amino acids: CASSPRGVESYEQYF. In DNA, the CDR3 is TGTGCCAGTAGCCCGAGGGGGGTTGAATCCTACGAGCAGTACTTC.

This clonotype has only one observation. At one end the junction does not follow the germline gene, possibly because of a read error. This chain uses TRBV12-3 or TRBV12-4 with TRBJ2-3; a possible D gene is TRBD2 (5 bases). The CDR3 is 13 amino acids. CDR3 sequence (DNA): TGTACCAGCAGTTTAGGACTCCAAGACACGCAGTATTTT. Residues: CTSSLGLQDTQYF.

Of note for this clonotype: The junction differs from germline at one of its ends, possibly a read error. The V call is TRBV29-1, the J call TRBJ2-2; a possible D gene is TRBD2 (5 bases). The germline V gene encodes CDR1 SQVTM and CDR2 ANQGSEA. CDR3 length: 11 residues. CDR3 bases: TGCAGCGTTGGCGAGGCCGGGGAGTTGTTTTTT. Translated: CSVGEAGELFF.

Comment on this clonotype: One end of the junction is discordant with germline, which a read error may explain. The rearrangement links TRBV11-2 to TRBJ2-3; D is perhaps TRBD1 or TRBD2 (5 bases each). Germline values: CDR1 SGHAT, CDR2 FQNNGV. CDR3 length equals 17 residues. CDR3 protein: CASSLAIGRRSTGTQYF. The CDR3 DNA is TGTGCCAGCAGCTTAGCGATAGGGAGAAGGAGCACAGGTACGCAGTATTTT.

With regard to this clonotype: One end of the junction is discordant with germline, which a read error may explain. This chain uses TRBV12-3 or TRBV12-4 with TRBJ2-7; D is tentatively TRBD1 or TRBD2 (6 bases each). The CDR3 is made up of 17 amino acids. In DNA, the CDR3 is TGTGCCAGCAGCTCCACAGGGACTGCCCGTGAAACCTACGAACAGTACTTC. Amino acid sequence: CASSSTGTARETYEQYF.

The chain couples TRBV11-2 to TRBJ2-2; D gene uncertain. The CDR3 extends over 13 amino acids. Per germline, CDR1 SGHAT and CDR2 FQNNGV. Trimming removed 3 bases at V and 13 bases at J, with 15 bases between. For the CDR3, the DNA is TGTGCCAGCAGCTTGGAGCCAGCCTGGGGGCTGTTTTTT. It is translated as CASSLEPAWGLFF.